This T cell receptor beta chain was obtained from a study of cytomegalovirus exposure and HLA in healthy donors. General study findings and limits: The classifier reportedly diagnosed cytomegalovirus status with high sensitivity and specificity. TCR beta chains numbering some 160 were designated cytomegalovirus-associated. Within the 100 to 150 validation repertoires, first-cohort TCR clusters tended to co-occur, according to a later analysis.

The validation cohort, a group of 120 or so subjects, included the donors and was separate from the roughly 700-subject first cohort. V lost 3 bases and J 0 bases, leaving 15 bases between the germline ends. This CDR3 spans 17 amino acids. CDR1 is MGHRA and CDR2 is YSYEKL in the germline V gene. Libraries were prepared by immunoSEQ multiplex PCR; TCRdb keeps only in-frame clonotypes and omits some of them. The sample has about 280,000 clones; approximately 86% are singletons. Worth noting for this clone: Its antigen is not known.

The sequenced material came from PBMCs. The chain couples TRBV4-1 to TRBJ1-3; D is unclear. The source is a woman under 30 in good health and CMV-seronegative. CDR3 residues: CASSHLPGENSGNTIYF. For the CDR3, the DNA is TGCGCCAGCAGCCACCTACCCGGGGAGAACTCTGGAAACACCATATATTTT.